Each of the 21 T cell receptor beta chains below was sequenced from the same sample in a study of Graves' ophthalmopathy and Graves' hyperthyroidism. RNA transcripts provided the template for amplifying TCR beta CDR3 regions. Second-round multiplex PCR came after a first-round RT-PCR that employed HTBI primers. TCRdb re-called the multiplex PCR reads with MiXCR, one entry per CDR3 protein. The data contain about 390,000 distinct CDR3 sequences, about 15% of them singletons. The sequencing input was peripheral blood. These receptors originate from an adult woman with stable Graves' hyperthyroidism.

This clonotype was detected ten times or more. The chain links TRBV19 to TRBJ2-7; D gene ambiguous. Germline assignment: CDR1 LNHDA and CDR2 SQIVND (reference sequence). V was pared by 3 bases and J by 3 bases, with 9 bases between. The CDR3 consists of 13 residues. DNA of the CDR3: TGTGCCAGTAGTATCCTCCACGGCTACGAGCAGTACTTC. It codes for CASSILHGYEQYF.

This clonotype was counted ten times or more. The V and J genes are TRBV12-3 or TRBV12-4 and TRBJ1-6; possible D gene TRBD1, 5 bases. The CDR3 contains 14 residues. With 5 bases removed from V and 7 bases from J, the gap between germline ends came to 12 bases. This chain's CDR3 is CASSAGRENSPLHF. The CDR3 DNA reads TGTGCCAGCAGTGCAGGGAGAGAGAATTCACCCCTCCACTTT.

At least ten counts were recorded for this clonotype. The chain is built from TRBV28 and TRBJ1-1; 9 bases align to TRBD1. The CDR3 sequence is 15 residues long. Trimming at V came to 5 bases and at J to 3 bases, leaving 7 bases not matched to a gene. Germline lookup yields CDR1 MDHEN and CDR2 SYDVKM. The DNA of the CDR3 is TGTGCCAGCAGTCTTGGACAGGGGCCCTACACTGAAGCTTTCTTT. This encodes CASSLGQGPYTEAFF.

This clonotype was seen more than once but under ten times. The conserved closing phenylalanine or tryptophan is absent in this CDR3, likely reflecting a read error. No DNA is shown, since the ends of the CDR3 on it are uncertain; the CDR3 is the one TCRdb lists. CDR3 in amino acids: CASSHTSGSGELCL. The gene calls are TRBV11-2 and TRBJ2-2; the table's D call, TRBD2, has no DNA check behind it. Both ends counted, the CDR3 spans 14 residues. The germline V gene has CDR1 SGHAT and CDR2 FQNNGV.

This clonotype occurred many times. The chain employs TRBV6-2 or TRBV6-3 and TRBJ1-5; no firm D call. CDR3 size: 14 residues. Germline CDR1 MNHEY, CDR2 SVGEGT. Trimming took off 5 bases at V and 0 bases at J, with 8 bases between the two ends. This CDR3 is CASSDDYSNQPQHF. The CDR3 DNA is TGTGCCAGCAGTGACGATTATAGCAATCAGCCCCAGCATTTT.

This clonotype appeared many times. The chain's CDR3 is CAISVGQVLNYGYTF. CDR3 DNA: TGTGCCATCAGCGTGGGACAGGTCCTAAACTATGGCTACACCTTC. The chain couples TRBV10-3 to TRBJ1-2; TRBD1 aligns across 8 bases. The CDR3 sequence is 15 residues long. The V gene end was trimmed by 6 bases and the J gene end by 2 bases; junction bases not matched to a gene: 8. Germline V CDR1 and CDR2: ENHRY, SYGVKD.

This clonotype was observed a handful of times. This chain connects TRBV20-1 to TRBJ2-7, with D perhaps assigned TRBD1 or TRBD2 (6 bases each). V dropped 6 bases and J dropped 3 bases, with 15 bases sitting between them. The germline V gene encodes CDR1 DFQATT and CDR2 SNEGSKA (reference sequence). The CDR3 has 13 residues. In nucleotides, the CDR3 is TGCAGTGCCCTAGGGGGGAGTGACTACGAGCAGTACTTC. This translates into CSALGGSDYEQYF.

This clonotype was counted ten times or more. V and J are TRBV6-1 and TRBJ1-5, with no clear D. Trimming shortened V by 2 bases and J by 4 bases, and 9 bases separated the two germline ends. CDR1 and CDR2 from the germline V gene are MNHNS and SASEGT. The CDR3 consists of 14 residues. CDR3 sequence: CASSEMVGNQPQHF. Written as DNA, the CDR3 is TGTGCCAGCAGTGAAATGGTAGGGAATCAGCCCCAGCATTTT.

Turning to this clonotype: One end of the junction fails to match germline, which may point to a read error. The chain carries TRBV6-2 or TRBV6-3 and TRBJ2-4, with D perhaps matching TRBD1 (6 bases). This CDR3 contains 21 residues. Germline V gene sequence: CDR1 MNHEY, CDR2 SVGEGT. Here the CDR3 DNA reads TGTGCCAGCAGCCTACGAGGCTGGGACAAGGCAGAACTATTAGCCAAAAACATTAAGTACTTC. The encoded protein is CASSLRGWDKAELLAKNIKYF.

This clonotype was seen ten or more times. J is TRBJ1-6 and V is TRBV7-9, with 7 nucleotides matching TRBD1. After removal of 0 bases from V and 7 bases from J, the junction contained 12 bases not matched to a gene. The CDR3 is 18 residues long. CDR1 and CDR2 from the germline V gene are SEHNR and FQNEAQ (reference sequence). CDR3 bases: TGTGCCAGCAGCTTAGCGGTTGAGGGGGACAGCAGAAATTCACCCCTCCACTTT. Translated: CASSLAVEGDSRNSPLHF.

This clonotype was recorded many times. The V gene is TRBV5-1, the J gene TRBJ2-7; D remains ambiguous. V gave up 3 bases and J gave up 4 bases, with 17 bases separating them. The CDR3 consists of 15 residues. Looked up from germline, CDR1 is SGHRS and CDR2 is YFSETQ. The CDR3 sequence: CASSSSSDRWYEQYF. DNA for the CDR3: TGCGCCAGCAGCTCTTCATCGGACCGGTGGTACGAGCAGTACTTC.

This clonotype was seen at least ten times. This chain connects TRBV28 to TRBJ2-2; D is unclear. Per germline, CDR1 MDHEN and CDR2 SYDVKM. Trimming removed 6 bases from V and 0 bases from J, with 5 bases in between. This CDR3 has 13 amino acids. CDR3 residues: CASRQPNTGELFF. Written as DNA, the CDR3 is TGTGCCAGCAGGCAGCCGAACACCGGGGAGCTGTTTTTT.

This clonotype was seen ten or more times. The chain couples TRBV7-2 to TRBJ1-1; D is unclear. Germline loops: CDR1 SGHTA, CDR2 FQGNSA. V dropped 4 bases and J dropped 3 bases, with 9 bases sitting between them. This CDR3 is 13 amino acids long. The CDR3 sequence: CASSSQAHTEAFF. For the CDR3, the DNA is TGTGCCAGCAGCTCCCAAGCGCACACTGAAGCTTTCTTT.

This clonotype was observed many times. The CDR3, as DNA: TGTGCCAGTAGTATAGGTTTGAGCGGGAGCTACGAGCAGTACTTC. The encoded protein is CASSIGLSGSYEQYF. The chain uses TRBV19 and TRBJ2-7; the match to TRBD2 covers 8 bases. The CDR3 sequence is 15 residues long. J was trimmed by 3 bases and V by 1 base; bases with no gene match: 5. CDR1 LNHDA and CDR2 SQIVND come from the germline V gene (reference sequence).

This clonotype was detected many times. This sequence joins TRBV5-1 and TRBJ1-1; the D is unclear. The CDR3 has 13 amino acids. CDR1 is SGHRS and CDR2 is YFSETQ in the germline V gene. V dropped 0 bases and J dropped 6 bases, with 9 bases sitting between them. The CDR3 spells CASSLGITSEAFF. CDR3 bases: TGCGCCAGCAGCTTGGGGATTACATCTGAAGCTTTCTTT. The variable domain in full, completed from reference TRBV5-1 and TRBJ1-1, reads KAGVTQTPRYLIKTRGQQVTLSCSPISGHRSVSWYQQTPGQGLQFLFEYFSETQRNKGNFPGRFSGRQFSNSRSEMNVSTLELGDSALYLCASSLGITSEAFFGQGTRLTVV.

This clonotype was seen many times. CDR3 DNA sequence: TGTGCCAGCAGCCAAGCACTATACACTGAAGCTTTCTTT. It codes for CASSQALYTEAFF. V usage is TRBV14 and J usage is TRBJ1-1; no definite D call. Germline V lookup: CDR1 SGHDN, CDR2 FVKESK. V lost 1 base, J lost 3 bases, and 6 bases lay in between. The CDR3 sequence is 13 residues long.

This clonotype appeared once. At one of its ends the junction is not consistent with the germline gene, which may arise from a read error. The rearrangement joins TRBV4-1 to TRBJ2-7; tentatively, D is TRBD2 (6 bases). There are 15 residues in the CDR3. The V gene's germline CDR1 is MGHRA and CDR2 YSYEKL. The CDR3 sequence: CASSQDGLAGYDQYF. The DNA of the CDR3 is TGTGCCAGCAGCCAAGACGGGCTTGCGGGGTACGATCAGTACTTC.

The V call is TRBV15, the J call TRBJ2-5, with D uncertain. The CDR3 loop spans 15 amino acids. The germline V gene has CDR1 LNHNV and CDR2 YYDKDF (reference sequence). With 0 bases removed from V and 5 bases from J, the gap between germline ends came to 13 bases. This CDR3 reads CATSRDYQGMETQYF. DNA for the CDR3: TGTGCCACCAGCAGAGATTATCAAGGGATGGAGACCCAGTACTTC.

There are a few counts of this clonotype. The chain uses TRBV15 and TRBJ2-2; tentatively, D is TRBD1 or TRBD2 (5 bases each). Trimming cost V 0 bases and J 0 bases, with 20 bases left between them. Germline-derived CDR1 and CDR2 are LNHNV and YYDKDF (reference sequence). The CDR3 sequence is 20 residues long. The CDR3 is CATSREGTRRGLSNTGELFF. CDR3 DNA: TGTGCCACCAGCAGAGAGGGGACCCGCCGGGGCCTATCGAACACCGGGGAGCTGTTTTTT.

This clonotype was seen many times. The J gene is TRBJ1-6, the V gene TRBV19, with D possibly matching TRBD1 (5 bases). The V and J ends lost 7 bases and 9 bases respectively, with 16 bases between them. This CDR3 has 14 residues. Per germline, CDR1 LNHDA and CDR2 SQIVND (reference sequence). CDR3 DNA sequence: TGTGCCAGTACGGGGGGACCACCATTTTCACCCCTCCACTTT. Protein: CASTGGPPFSPLHF. Looking up the rest from reference TRBV19 and TRBJ1-6 gives the full variable domain: DGGITQSPKYLFRKEGQNVTLSCEQNLNHDAMYWYRQDPGQGLRLIYYSQIVNDFQKGDIAEGYSVSREKKESFPLTVTSAQKNPTAFYLCASTGGPPFSPLHFGNGTRLTVT.

Ten or more counts support this clonotype. The genes are TRBV19 and TRBJ1-5; 8 bases fit TRBD1. The trim removed 7 bases at V and 6 bases at J, leaving 5 bases unmatched. Germline V gives CDR1 LNHDA, CDR2 SQIVND (reference sequence). This CDR3 comprises 13 residues. CDR3 DNA sequence: TGTGCCAGTAACCCCGACAGGGGTCAGCCCCAGCATTTT. It codes for CASNPDRGQPQHF. The full variable domain, completed using reference TRBV19 and TRBJ1-5, is DGGITQSPKYLFRKEGQNVTLSCEQNLNHDAMYWYRQDPGQGLRLIYYSQIVNDFQKGDIAEGYSVSREKKESFPLTVTSAQKNPTAFYLCASNPDRGQPQHFGDGTRLSIL.